These T cell receptor beta chains were read from a single sample in a study of shared clonotypes between healthy human individuals. This table comes from immunoSEQ multiplex PCR, and its TCRdb copy is limited to in-frame clones, with some not included. The repertoire holds a few million clones, with approximately 92% as singletons. Input material: naive CD4+ T cells sorted from blood. All receptors come from a man aged 18-30 years in good health. Both conserved end residues are part of each CDR3. The D gene is left open where the match is weak. The size entry is marked missing in some rows and otherwise reads once, few, many or a size class.

V gene	D gene	clone size	J gene	CDR3 DNA	CDR3 protein
TRBV30	TRBD1	NA	TRBJ1-3	TGTGCCTGGACCTTCAACAGGGGACCTGGAAACACCATATATTTT	CAWTFNRGPGNTIYF
TRBV28	NA	NA	TRBJ2-6	TGTGCCAGCAGTTTAGGCGGCAGGGGACGCTTCTCTGGGGCCAACGTCCTGACTTTC	CASSLGGRGRFSGANVLTF
TRBV19	NA	NA	TRBJ1-5	TGTGCCAGTAGTCCCCAAACGAGGGGGGGGAGCAATCAGCCCCAGCATTTT	CASSPQTRGGSNQPQHF
TRBV5-4	NA	NA	TRBJ2-2	TGTGCCAGCAGCTTTTCCCCAGACACCGGGGAGCTGTTTTTT	CASSFSPDTGELFF
TRBV5-1	NA	NA	TRBJ2-5	TGCGCCAGCAGCTTGGACCCACAAGAGACCCAGTACTTC	CASSLDPQETQYF
TRBV7-2	TRBD1	NA	TRBJ1-1	TGTGCCAGCAGCCAACTCGGGACAGGAGCTTTGGGCACTGAAGCTTTCTTT	CASSQLGTGALGTEAFF
TRBV4-3	TRBD2	NA	TRBJ2-7	TGCGCCAGCAGCCAAGATGGGGCGGGGGGCTCCTACGAGCAGTACTTC	CASSQDGAGGSYEQYF
TRBV6-5	TRBD2	NA	TRBJ2-7	TGTGCCAGCAGCCAAGGACTAGCCTACTCCTACGAGCAGTACTTC	CASSQGLAYSYEQYF
TRBV6-5	NA	NA	TRBJ1-1	TGTGCCAGCAGTTACTCGCCGAGGACTGAAGCTTTCTTT	CASSYSPRTEAFF
TRBV27	NA	once	TRBJ2-7	TGTGCCAGCAGTTTCCGTTTGCGGGGCCACTACGAGCAGTACTTC	CASSFRLRGHYEQYF
TRBV6-5	NA	NA	TRBJ2-2	TGTGCCGTCGGACGGGGGTTGAACACCGGGGAGCTGTTTTTT	CAVGRGLNTGELFF
TRBV9	NA	NA	TRBJ2-1	TGTGCCAGCAGCGTAGATGGCCGGGGCAGCGTATTAGAGCAGTTCTTC	CASSVDGRGSVLEQFF
TRBV12-1	NA	NA	TRBJ2-3	TGTGCCAGCAAAGGGTCAGGTCTCCGGATACTAGCGGGAGTTGGGGGGACGGCAGATACGCAGTATTTT	CASKGSGLRILAGVGGTADTQYF
TRBV7-6	TRBD2	NA	TRBJ2-3	TGTGCCAGCAGCAGAAGCGGGGTGGCAGATACGCAGTATTTT	CASSRSGVADTQYF
TRBV5-1	NA	NA	TRBJ2-4	TGCGCCAGCAGTGAACTGGGCAAAAACATTCAGTACTTC	CASSELGKNIQYF
TRBV5-1	NA	NA	TRBJ1-1	TGCGCCAGCAGCTTAACCGGGACACTGAACACTGAAGCTTTCTTT	CASSLTGTLNTEAFF
TRBV5-4	TRBD2	NA	TRBJ2-2	TGTGCCAGCAGTCCCCGGGGGGGTACGAACACCGGGGAGCTGTTTTTT	CASSPRGGTNTGELFF
TRBV27	TRBD1	NA	TRBJ1-2	TGTGCCAGCAGTCCTAATTCAGGGACAGGGGGCTCTGGCTACACCTTC	CASSPNSGTGGSGYTF
TRBV7-9	NA	NA	TRBJ2-2	TGTGCCAGCAGCTTAAGGACAAACGGGGAGCTGTTTTTT	CASSLRTNGELFF
TRBV7-2	TRBD1	NA	TRBJ2-3	TGTGCCAGCAGCTTAGTAGGGGGCCTTGGCACAGATACGCAGTATTTT	CASSLVGGLGTDTQYF
TRBV29-1	NA	NA	TRBJ1-3	TGCAGCGTAGCCCTAGGGGTTTCTGGAAACACCATATATTTT	CSVALGVSGNTIYF
TRBV10-2	NA	NA	TRBJ2-3	TGCGCCAGCAGTGAGTCGAGGACCCGGCGCACAGATACGCAGTATTTT	CASSESRTRRTDTQYF
TRBV4-3	NA	NA	TRBJ2-1	TGCGCCAGCAGCCAAGAGTGGCTAGTGAACAATGAGCAGTTCTTC	CASSQEWLVNNEQFF
TRBV28	NA	NA	TRBJ2-3	TGTGCCAGCAGTTTCCCGGGACTGACAGATACGCAGTATTTT	CASSFPGLTDTQYF
TRBV2	NA	NA	TRBJ1-6	TGTGCCAGCAGCCGCGGAGGGGTAGGTCATAATTCACCCCTCCACTTT	CASSRGGVGHNSPLHF
TRBV7-2	NA	NA	TRBJ2-7	TGTGCCAGCAGCTCCTATTTGGAGCAGTACTTC	CASSSYLEQYF
TRBV9	TRBD1	NA	TRBJ2-5	TGTGCCAGCAGCGTAGCAGGGACAGTGGGGGAGACCCAGTACTTC	CASSVAGTVGETQYF
TRBV5-8	TRBD2	NA	TRBJ2-5	TGTGCCAGCAGCCGAAACGGACTAGCGGGAGGCCAAGAGACCCAGTACTTC	CASSRNGLAGGQETQYF
TRBV19	NA	NA	TRBJ1-5	TGTGCCAGTAGCCACGATCAGCCCCAGCATTTT	CASSHDQPQHF
TRBV9	TRBD2	NA	TRBJ2-2	TGTGCCAGCAGCCCCCGTTCTAGCGGGGGTTCGAACACCGGGGAGCTGTTTTTT	CASSPRSSGGSNTGELFF
TRBV10-3	NA	few	TRBJ1-1	TGTGCCATCAGCGAACTTTCCATGAACACTGAAGCTTTCTTT	CAISELSMNTEAFF
TRBV7-2	TRBD1	NA	TRBJ1-6	TGTGCCAGCAGCTTACAGCCCCCAAGGGGGCACAATTCACCCCTCCACTTT	CASSLQPPRGHNSPLHF
TRBV18	NA	NA	TRBJ2-5	TGTGCCAGCTCACTTATCCAGACACAAGAGACCCAGTACTTC	CASSLIQTQETQYF
TRBV6-6	TRBD1	once	TRBJ1-5	TGTGCCAGCAGTTACAGCCCAGGGGGAGGCAATCAGCCCCAGCATTTT	CASSYSPGGGNQPQHF
TRBV2	TRBD2	NA	TRBJ2-3	TGTGCCAGCAGTGAACGGCTAGCGGGAGGGCCTACGCAGTATTTT	CASSERLAGGPTQYF
TRBV30	NA	few	TRBJ1-5	TGTGCCTGGAGTAGGGGGGTGGGACCCCAGCATTTT	CAWSRGVGPQHF
TRBV4-3	NA	NA	TRBJ2-3	TGCGCCAGCAGCCAAGCCTCAGGGTTCGATACGCAGTATTTT	CASSQASGFDTQYF
TRBV5-1	NA	NA	TRBJ1-2	TGCGCCAGCAGCTCTCAAGACCCCTCCTATGGCTACACCTTC	CASSSQDPSYGYTF
TRBV10-1	NA	NA	TRBJ2-3	TGCGCCAGCAGTGACGATATTGGTACGCAGTATTTT	CASSDDIGTQYF
TRBV10-2	TRBD2	NA	TRBJ2-7	TGCGCCAGCAGTAAAGCGGGGAGCTCCTACGAGCAGTACTTC	CASSKAGSSYEQYF
TRBV6-1	NA	NA	TRBJ1-1	TGTGCCATCCGACAGGTGGGAAACACTGAAGCTTTCTTT	CAIRQVGNTEAFF
TRBV5-1	NA	NA	TRBJ2-3	TGCGCCAGCGGACGGATAGCGGCTAGCACAGATACGCAGTATTTT	CASGRIAASTDTQYF
TRBV6-4	TRBD1	NA	TRBJ1-2	TGTGCCAGACACCTCTATTACAGGGGAAGTTTTTGTCGGTATGGCTACACCTTC	CARHLYYRGSFCRYGYTF
TRBV7-8	NA	NA	TRBJ2-2	TGTGCCAGCAGCAGGGGGGGCAACACCGGGGAGCTGTTTTTT	CASSRGGNTGELFF
TRBV6-5	NA	NA	TRBJ2-7	TGTGCCAGCAGTTACTCGTGGGGGAGCACCTCCGAGCAGTACTTC	CASSYSWGSTSEQYF
TRBV7-9	NA	NA	TRBJ2-3	TGTGCCAGCAGCCCCTGGGCGGGTGCTAGCACAGATACGCAGTATTTT	CASSPWAGASTDTQYF
TRBV2	NA	NA	TRBJ1-3	TGTGCCAGCGGTCCAGGGCCTAGCTCTGGAAACACCATATATTTT	CASGPGPSSGNTIYF
TRBV7-7	TRBD2	NA	TRBJ2-7	TGTGCTAGCAGCAGCGGGACGGCACCCTACGAGCAGTACTTC	CASSSGTAPYEQYF
TRBV2	TRBD2	NA	TRBJ2-3	TGTGCCAGCACTCCCATAGCGGGGGGTCGGACAGATACGCAGTATTTT	CASTPIAGGRTDTQYF
TRBV6-6	TRBD1	NA	TRBJ1-1	TGTGCCAGCAGTTACTCCCAGGGGGGGCCTAGTTTTGAAGCTTTCTTT	CASSYSQGGPSFEAFF
TRBV6-6	NA	NA	TRBJ2-1	TGTGCCAGCAGTGAGGAGGGGCGAACCTACAATGAGCAGTTCTTC	CASSEEGRTYNEQFF
TRBV6-1	TRBD1	NA	TRBJ1-6	TGTGCCAGCAGTGAGCTGGGACAGGGAGGATCACCCCTCCACTTT	CASSELGQGGSPLHF
TRBV5-4	TRBD1	NA	TRBJ1-1	TGTGCCAGCAGGTGGGACAGGGGCGGCACTGAAGCTTTCTTT	CASRWDRGGTEAFF
TRBV9	NA	NA	TRBJ2-3	TGTGCCAGCAGCGTAGCTACGGGGGTTTGGTCAGATACGCAGTATTTT	CASSVATGVWSDTQYF